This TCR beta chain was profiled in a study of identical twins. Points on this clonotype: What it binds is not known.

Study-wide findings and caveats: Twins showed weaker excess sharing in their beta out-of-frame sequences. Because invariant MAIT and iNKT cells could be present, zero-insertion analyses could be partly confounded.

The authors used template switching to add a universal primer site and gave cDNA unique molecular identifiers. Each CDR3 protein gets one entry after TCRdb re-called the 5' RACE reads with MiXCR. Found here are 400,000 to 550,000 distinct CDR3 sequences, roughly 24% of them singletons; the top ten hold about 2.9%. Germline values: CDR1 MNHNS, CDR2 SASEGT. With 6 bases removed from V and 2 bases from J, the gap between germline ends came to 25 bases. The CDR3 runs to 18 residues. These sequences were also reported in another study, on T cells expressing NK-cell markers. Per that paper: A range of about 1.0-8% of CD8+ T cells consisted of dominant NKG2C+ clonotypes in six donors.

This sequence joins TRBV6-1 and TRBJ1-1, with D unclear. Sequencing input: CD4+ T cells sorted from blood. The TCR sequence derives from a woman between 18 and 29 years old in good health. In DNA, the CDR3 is TGTGCCAGCAGCACGACCTTCCTCTCAGGCGATGGAAACACTGAAGCTTTCTTT. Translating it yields CASSTTFLSGDGNTEAFF.